Listed here are 20 T cell receptor beta chains from one sample, sequenced in a study of radiotherapy plus CTLA-4 blockade in lung cancer. Clones were sequenced by immunoSEQ multiplex PCR, and TCRdb holds only the in-frame ones, with some missing. The repertoire holds about 73,000 clones, with around 86% as singletons. The sequenced sample was peripheral blood, obtained from a patient treated with radiotherapy plus ipilimumab. Every receptor here comes from a human donor with non-small cell lung cancer that progressed on radiotherapy plus ipilimumab.

The chain combines TRBV2 with TRBJ1-4, with 7 bases aligning to TRBD1. V was clipped by 8 bases and J by 2 bases; unmatched bases: 2. There are 13 residues in the CDR3. Germline CDR1 and CDR2: SNHLY and FYNNEI. The CDR3 sequence is CASHRGTNEKLFF. DNA for the CDR3: TGTGCCAGCCACAGGGGCACTAATGAAAAACTGTTTTTT.

The gene calls are TRBV6-5 and TRBJ1-2, with 8 nucleotides matching TRBD1. The V gene's germline CDR1 is MNHEY and CDR2 SVGAGI. The CDR3 spans 15 residues. After removal of 2 bases from V and 4 bases from J, the junction contained 6 bases not matched to a gene. CDR3 bases: TGTGCCAGCAGTTACACGAACCAGGGGGCCTATGGCTACACCTTC. This sequence encodes CASSYTNQGAYGYTF.

The rearrangement uses TRBV18 and TRBJ2-7, with D possibly matching TRBD1 (6 bases). Between the trimmed V and J ends, which lost 4 bases and 0 bases, there was a span of 16 bases. This CDR3 has 16 residues. CDR1 and CDR2 (germline): KGHSH, LQKENI. Written as DNA, the CDR3 is TGTGCCAGCTCACTACCACGGGACACTTACTCCTACGAGCAGTACGTC. Protein product: CASSLPRDTYSYEQYV.

CDR3 sequence: CASTETQGPNTEAFF. DNA of the CDR3: TGTGCCAGCACGGAAACACAGGGGCCGAACACTGAAGCTTTCTTT. This rearrangement joins TRBV6-1 to TRBJ1-1; 7 bases align to TRBD1. The CDR3 totals 15 residues. The trim removed 7 bases at V and 1 base at J, leaving 9 bases unmatched. From germline, CDR1 is MNHNS and CDR2 SASEGT.

This chain joins TRBV7-6 and TRBJ2-3; D is perhaps TRBD2 (5 bases). The V end was cut by 5 bases, the J end by 5 bases, with 20 bases between. Germline V lookup: CDR1 SGHVS, CDR2 FNYEAQ. The CDR3 spans 16 residues. DNA for the CDR3: TGTGCCAGCAGCCCTAGCCGGGGTACTGCCGTAGATACGCAGTATTTT. It is translated as CASSPSRGTAVDTQYF.

CDR3 nucleotide sequence: TGTGCTAGTGCCGGACAGGGTACCTCTGGAAACACCATATATTTT. It translates to CASAGQGTSGNTIYF. The V and J genes are TRBV12-5 and TRBJ1-3; 8 bases map to TRBD1. Looked up from germline, CDR1 is LGHNT and CDR2 is FRNRAP. With 7 bases clipped from V and 0 bases from J, the junction kept 5 bases outside the gene matches. CDR3 length equals 15 residues.

The chain joins TRBV9 to TRBJ2-1; 7 bases line up with TRBD1. Germline values: CDR1 SGDLS, CDR2 YYNGEE. This CDR3 region has 14 residues. Trimming cost V 4 bases and J 8 bases; bases outside gene matches: 9. The DNA of the CDR3 is TGTGCCAGCAGCCCCATCGACAGGGAATATGAGCAGTTCTTC. Amino acid sequence: CASSPIDREYEQFF.

The chain uses TRBV28 and TRBJ2-2; 10 bases agree with TRBD1. J gave up 5 bases and V 8 bases, and 8 bases lay outside the gene matches. Per germline, CDR1 MDHEN and CDR2 SYDVKM. The CDR3 totals 15 residues. The CDR3 loop reads CASGTGTGETGELFF. The CDR3 nucleotides are TGTGCCAGCGGAACCGGGACAGGGGAAACCGGGGAGCTGTTTTTT. Looking up the rest from reference TRBV28 and TRBJ2-2 gives the full variable domain: DVKVTQSSRYLVKRTGEKVFLECVQDMDHENMFWYRQDPGLGLRLIYFSYDVKMKEKGDIPEGYSVSREKKERFSLILESASTNQTSMYLCASGTGTGETGELFFGEGSRLTVL.

The V call is TRBV6-5, the J call TRBJ1-4, with 7 bases lining up with TRBD1. This CDR3 has 16 residues. V was clipped by 4 bases and J by 1 base; unmatched bases: 6. Germline V lookup: CDR1 MNHEY, CDR2 SVGAGI. CDR3 DNA: TGTGCCAGCAGTTCTATGAACAGGGGAACTAATGAAAAACTGTTTTTT. Translated: CASSSMNRGTNEKLFF.

The rearrangement joins TRBV2 to TRBJ2-7; D unresolved. V gave up 3 bases and J gave up 2 bases, with 8 bases separating them. Germline V lookup: CDR1 SNHLY, CDR2 FYNNEI. This CDR3 region has 13 residues. CDR3 in amino acids: CASSDVTTYEQYF. CDR3 nucleotides: TGTGCCAGCAGTGATGTGACGACCTACGAGCAGTACTTC.

The rearrangement links TRBV28 to TRBJ1-5; D may be TRBD1 (5 bases). The CDR3 runs to 12 residues. Germline V lookup: CDR1 MDHEN, CDR2 SYDVKM. V lost 3 bases to trimming and J lost 7 bases, with 7 bases between them. For the CDR3, the DNA is TGTGCCAGCAGTTTTGGGGGACAGCCCCAGCATTTT. Translating it yields CASSFGGQPQHF.

The CDR3: CASKPDRGSDTQYF. In DNA form, the CDR3 reads TGTGCCAGCAAACCGGACAGGGGGTCAGATACGCAGTATTTT. The chain couples TRBV2 to TRBJ2-3, with 10 bases matching TRBD1. From germline, CDR1 is SNHLY and CDR2 FYNNEI. The V gene end was trimmed by 7 bases and the J gene end by 4 bases; junction bases not matched to a gene: 5. The CDR3 extends over 14 amino acids.

The J gene is TRBJ2-7, the V gene TRBV5-1, with D maybe TRBD2 (6 bases). V was trimmed by 6 bases and J by 0 bases, leaving 10 bases between them. The CDR3 loop spans 13 amino acids. Germline V gives CDR1 SGHRS, CDR2 YFSETQ. CDR3 amino acids: CASNDGSSYEQYF. The CDR3 bases are TGCGCCAGCAACGACGGGAGCTCCTACGAGCAGTACTTC.

This clone came up a few times. The chain couples TRBV6-1 to TRBJ2-2; TRBD2 might be the D (6 bases). The CDR3 loop spans 16 amino acids. Germline V gene sequence: CDR1 MNHNS, CDR2 SASEGT. The V end lost 2 bases, the J end lost 5 bases, and 15 bases lay between the germline ends. The CDR3 here is CASSESWGDGTGELFF. The CDR3 DNA follows: TGTGCCAGCAGTGAATCCTGGGGGGACGGTACCGGGGAGCTGTTTTTT.

This clone was detected only once. The genes are TRBV6-5 and TRBJ1-1; D not resolved. Trimming cost V 2 bases and J 3 bases, with 13 bases left between them. Per germline, CDR1 MNHEY and CDR2 SVGAGI. The CDR3 is 15 residues long. CDR3 nucleotide sequence: TGTGCCAGCAGTTACGTCGGATCCCCGGACACTGAAGCTTTCTTT. Protein: CASSYVGSPDTEAFF.

This chain uses TRBV2 with TRBJ2-5; 9 bases agree with TRBD1. The germline CDR1 and CDR2 sequences are SNHLY and FYNNEI. V lost 6 bases and J lost 5; bases outside the gene matches: 7. CDR3 length: 14 residues. The CDR3 loop is CASSGQGRYETQYF. The DNA of the CDR3 is TGTGCCAGCAGCGGACAGGGGAGGTACGAGACCCAGTACTTC.

This clone occurred once. The chain links TRBV6-5 to TRBJ1-3; D call uncertain. This CDR3 comprises 13 residues. Germline loops: CDR1 MNHEY, CDR2 SVGAGI. Trimming shortened V by 10 bases and J by 9 bases, and 19 bases separated the two germline ends. CDR3 residues: CATIPGGLGTIYF. The CDR3 DNA follows: TGTGCCACCATTCCCGGCGGTTTGGGCACCATATATTTT.

The chain couples TRBV18 to TRBJ2-7; D is perhaps TRBD1 (7 bases). V was cut by 5 bases and J by 1 base, with 15 bases left in between. The CDR3 spans 15 residues. Per the germline V gene, CDR1 is KGHSH and CDR2 is LQKENI. The CDR3 coding sequence is TGTGCCAGCTCAGCAGGGGGGCCCCGTTCCTACGAGCAGTACTTC. This gives the protein CASSAGGPRSYEQYF.

This chain uses TRBV6-5 with TRBJ1-1; 7 nucleotides agree with TRBD1. The V segment lost 0 bases and the J segment 6 bases; nucleotides outside the gene matches: 7. The CDR3 totals 15 residues. In germline, CDR1 is MNHEY, CDR2 SVGAGI. In DNA form, the CDR3 reads TGTGCCAGCAGTTACTCAGGGGGCGGGGTAGCTGAAGCTTTCTTT. Translation: CASSYSGGGVAEAFF.

The rearrangement uses TRBV6-5 and TRBJ1-1; no clear D gene. This CDR3 contains 13 residues. V lost 6 bases, J lost 4 bases, and 12 bases lay in between. The germline gives CDR1 MNHEY, CDR2 SVGAGI. The CDR3 DNA follows: TGTGCCAGCAGCCGCATCGGGAGCACTGAAGCTTTCTTT. Protein product: CASSRIGSTEAFF.